The rows below give T cell receptor beta chains drawn from one sample of a study of response to subunit inactivated influenza vaccine. MiXCR was run by TCRdb on the RT-PCR reads, yielding one entry per CDR3 protein. The repertoire holds some 800,000 distinct CDR3 sequences, with over 20% as singletons. The sequences come from PBMCs from blood, collected less than 6 days after vaccination. These receptors came from a man over 45 who received an inactivated influenza vaccine. The CDR3 runs from the conserved cysteine through the conserved F or W. The D gene is left open where the match is weak. Clone size appears in some rows only: once, few, many, or a class for an expanded clone.

-,TRBV11-2,-,TRBJ2-5,CASSLWGAGVETQYF,TGTGCCAGCAGCTTATGGGGGGCCGGAGTGGAGACCCAGTACTTC
few,TRBV12-3/TRBV12-4,TRBD1,TRBJ1-4,CASSLQGARHEKLFF,TGTGCCAGCAGTTTACAGGGGGCGCGTCATGAAAAACTGTTTTTT
-,TRBV28,TRBD1,TRBJ2-2,CASSAPGTGWNTGELFF,TGTGCCAGCAGTGCTCCCGGGACAGGTTGGAACACCGGGGAGCTGTTTTTT
many,TRBV5-6,TRBD2,TRBJ2-1,CASSQGASGGYNEQFF,TGTGCCAGCAGCCAGGGCGCTAGCGGGGGATACAATGAGCAGTTCTTC
-,TRBV11-1,-,TRBJ2-1,CASSSLIRTTAQRSYNEQFF,TGTGCCAGCAGCTCCCTTATTAGGACTACGGCCCAGAGGTCCTACAATGAGCAGTTCTTC
-,TRBV28,TRBD1,TRBJ2-7,CASSLVEQGAYEQYF,TGTGCCAGCAGTTTAGTGGAACAGGGGGCCTACGAGCAGTACTTC
-,TRBV13,-,TRBJ2-5,CASSPRDSQGETQYF,TGTGCCAGCAGCCCCAGAGACTCCCAGGGGGAGACCCAGTACTTC
-,TRBV6-2/TRBV6-3,TRBD2,TRBJ2-3,CASSYLGLAGADTQYF,TGTGCCAGCAGTTACCTCGGACTAGCGGGAGCAGATACGCAGTATTTT
-,TRBV20-1,TRBD1,TRBJ2-2,CSAKHRGGTGELFF,TGCAGTGCTAAGCACAGGGGTGGCACCGGGGAGCTGTTTTTT
-,TRBV6-5,-,TRBJ1-5,CASSSKNQPQHF,TGTGCCAGCAGTTCCAAGAATCAGCCCCAGCATTTT
many,TRBV11-2,-,TRBJ2-2,CASRPFKGRVNTGELFF,TGTGCCAGCAGGCCCTTCAAGGGCAGGGTGAACACCGGGGAGCTGTTTTTT
many,TRBV6-4,TRBD1,TRBJ2-2,CASRDRLNTGELFF,TGTGCCAGCAGGGACAGGTTGAACACCGGGGAGCTGTTTTTT
few,TRBV9,-,TRBJ2-3,CASSGFRSDTQYF,TGTGCCAGCAGCGGGTTTAGGTCAGATACGCAGTATTTT
many,TRBV6-1,-,TRBJ1-6,CATTGSYNSPLHF,TGTGCCACTACAGGCTCCTATAATTCACCCCTCCACTTT
-,TRBV5-1,TRBD2,TRBJ2-1,CASSLASGGLDEQFF,TGCGCCAGCAGCTTGGCAAGCGGGGGTTTAGATGAGCAGTTCTTC
-,TRBV7-7,TRBD2,TRBJ2-5,CASSLETSGFAGQETQYF,TGTGCCAGCAGCTTAGAAACTAGCGGGTTCGCAGGTCAAGAGACCCAGTACTTC